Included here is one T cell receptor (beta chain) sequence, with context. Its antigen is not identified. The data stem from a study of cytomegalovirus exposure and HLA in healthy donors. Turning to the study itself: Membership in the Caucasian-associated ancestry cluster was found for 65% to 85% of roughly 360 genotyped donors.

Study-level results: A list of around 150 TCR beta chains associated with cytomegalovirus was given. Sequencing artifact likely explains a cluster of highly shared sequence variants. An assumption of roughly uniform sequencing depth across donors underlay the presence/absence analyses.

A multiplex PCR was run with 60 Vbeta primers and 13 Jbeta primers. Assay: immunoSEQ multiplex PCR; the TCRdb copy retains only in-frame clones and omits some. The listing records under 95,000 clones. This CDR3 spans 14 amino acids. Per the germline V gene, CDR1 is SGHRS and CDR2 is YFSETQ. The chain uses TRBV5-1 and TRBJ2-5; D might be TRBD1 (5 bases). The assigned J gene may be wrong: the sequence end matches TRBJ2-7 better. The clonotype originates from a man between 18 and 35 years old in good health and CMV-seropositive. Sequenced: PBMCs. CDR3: CASSTPDSSYEQYF. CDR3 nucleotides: TGCGCCAGCAGCACACCCGACAGCTCCTACGAGCAGTACTTC.